Listed here are 11 T cell receptor beta chains from one sample, sequenced in a study of blood T cell repertoires in COVID-19. Assay: immunoSEQ multiplex PCR; the TCRdb copy retains only in-frame clones and omits some. Of 130,000 or so clones in the sample, over 75% were seen once. Material for sequencing was peripheral blood. The receptors were gathered from a man in his 60s with active or convalescent COVID-19.

This chain uses TRBV6-2 or TRBV6-3 with TRBJ2-3; D gene unclear. V lost 0 bases, J lost 6 bases, and 7 bases lay in between. There are 13 residues in the CDR3. Looked up from germline, CDR1 is MNHEY and CDR2 is SVGEGT. CDR3 sequence (DNA): TGTGCCAGCAGTTACTCGGCGAGGGATACGCAGTATTTT. Translation gives CASSYSARDTQYF.

The CDR3, as DNA: TGCGCCAGCAGCCCTATAGCGGGAGTTGGCGAGCAGTACTTC. Translated: CASSPIAGVGEQYF. This rearrangement joins TRBV5-1 to TRBJ2-7; 9 bases agree with TRBD2. Germline assignment: CDR1 SGHRS and CDR2 YFSETQ. V was clipped by 4 bases and J by 6 bases; unmatched bases: 8. The CDR3 runs 14 residues. Based on the CDR3 plus reference TRBV5-1 and TRBJ2-7, the full variable domain is KAGVTQTPRYLIKTRGQQVTLSCSPISGHRSVSWYQQTPGQGLQFLFEYFSETQRNKGNFPGRFSGRQFSNSRSEMNVSTLELGDSALYLCASSPIAGVGEQYFGPGTRLTVT.

The V gene is TRBV3-1 (or the pseudogene TRBV3-2), the J gene TRBJ2-2; TRBD2 might be the D (6 bases). CDR3 length equals 13 residues. V was pared by 3 bases and J by 8 bases, with 10 bases between. Per the germline V gene, CDR1 is LGHDT and CDR2 is YNNKEL (reference sequence). Here the CDR3 reads CASSQAGLGELFF. The CDR3 region has the DNA TGTGCCAGCAGCCAGGCGGGGCTAGGGGAGCTGTTTTTT.

The V call is TRBV29-1, the J call TRBJ2-7; tentative D call: TRBD2 (5 bases). The CDR3 is made up of 13 amino acids. With 7 bases removed from V and 4 bases from J, the gap between germline ends came to 17 bases. Looked up from germline, CDR1 is SQVTM and CDR2 is ANQGSEA. The CDR3 sequence is CSADEGNGYEQYF. The CDR3, as DNA: TGCAGCGCTGATGAGGGAAACGGATACGAGCAGTACTTC.

CDR3: CASSKKGLAGGDEQFF. The CDR3 bases are TGTGCCAGCAGTAAAAAGGGACTAGCGGGAGGCGATGAGCAGTTCTTC. V gene TRBV3-1 (or the pseudogene TRBV3-2) combines with J gene TRBJ2-1; TRBD2 agrees at 15 bases. CDR3 length equals 16 residues. V lost 6 bases, J lost 8 bases, and 8 bases stayed unmatched. Germline loops: CDR1 LGHDT, CDR2 YNNKEL (reference sequence).

The J gene is TRBJ2-1, the V gene TRBV7-6; D is unresolved. V shed 0 bases and J shed 7 bases, with 7 bases lying between them. The CDR3 is made up of 13 amino acids. Germline values: CDR1 SGHVS, CDR2 FNYEAQ. CDR3 sequence reads: CASSLALENEQFF. In nucleotides, the CDR3 is TGTGCCAGCAGCTTAGCGCTGGAGAATGAGCAGTTCTTC.

This chain links TRBV18 with TRBJ2-5, with a tentative D call TRBD2 (5 bases). Looked up from germline, CDR1 is KGHSH and CDR2 is LQKENI. This CDR3 spans 15 amino acids. V lost 2 bases and J 0 bases, leaving 10 bases between the germline ends. The DNA of the CDR3 is TGTGCCAGCTCACCATTGGACGGGGACCAAGAGACCCAGTACTTC. Protein product: CASSPLDGDQETQYF.

V gene TRBV7-9 combines with J gene TRBJ2-3, with TRBD2 matching 7 bases. V shed 0 bases, J shed 11 bases, and the junction held 20 bases outside the gene matches. This CDR3 region has 18 residues. The germline gives CDR1 SEHNR, CDR2 FQNEAQ (reference sequence). CDR3 amino acids: CASSLAREVSGYEEWQYF. In nucleotides, the CDR3 is TGTGCCAGCAGCTTAGCGCGTGAAGTTAGCGGGTACGAGGAGTGGCAGTATTTT.

The chain couples TRBV2 to TRBJ2-1; 11 positions agree with TRBD2. Per germline, CDR1 SNHLY and CDR2 FYNNEI. The CDR3 is made up of 15 amino acids. V dropped 5 bases and J dropped 7; count of bases not matched to a gene: 7. CDR3 sequence (DNA): TGTGCCAGCAGTATCCCGACTAGCGGGATGAATGAGCAGTTCTTC. Translated: CASSIPTSGMNEQFF.

This clone was detected once. J is TRBJ2-2 and V is TRBV7-3, with no clear D. Germline CDR1 SGHTA, CDR2 FQGTGA. The CDR3 runs to 13 residues. V lost 4 bases and J lost 4, with 7 bases in between. CDR3 bases: TGTGCCAGCAGCTCCTTCAGCACCGGGGAGCTGTTTTTT. The encoded protein is CASSSFSTGELFF.

The chain uses TRBV10-3 and TRBJ1-1, with D perhaps matching TRBD1 (5 bases). The germline V gene has CDR1 ENHRY and CDR2 SYGVKD. Trimming shortened V by 6 bases and J by 1 base, and 9 bases separated the two germline ends. The length of the CDR3 is 13 residues. The CDR3 spells CAIRTDTNTEAFF. In DNA, the CDR3 is TGTGCCATCAGGACGGACACGAACACTGAAGCTTTCTTT.